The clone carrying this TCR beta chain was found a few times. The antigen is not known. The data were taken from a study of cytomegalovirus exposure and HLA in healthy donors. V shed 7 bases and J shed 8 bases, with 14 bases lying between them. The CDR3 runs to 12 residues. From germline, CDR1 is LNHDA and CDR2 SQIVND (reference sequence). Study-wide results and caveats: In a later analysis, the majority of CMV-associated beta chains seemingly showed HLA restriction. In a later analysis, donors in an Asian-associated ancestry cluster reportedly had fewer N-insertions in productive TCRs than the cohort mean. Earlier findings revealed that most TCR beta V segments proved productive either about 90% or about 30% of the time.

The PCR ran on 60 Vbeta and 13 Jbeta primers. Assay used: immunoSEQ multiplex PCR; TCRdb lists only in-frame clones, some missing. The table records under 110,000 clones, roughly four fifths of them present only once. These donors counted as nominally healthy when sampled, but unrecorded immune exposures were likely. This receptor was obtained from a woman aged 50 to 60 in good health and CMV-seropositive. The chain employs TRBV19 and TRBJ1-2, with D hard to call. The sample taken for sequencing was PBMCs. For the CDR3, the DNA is TGTGCCAGTAACCCGGGAGAAAGAGGCTACACCTTC. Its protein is CASNPGERGYTF.